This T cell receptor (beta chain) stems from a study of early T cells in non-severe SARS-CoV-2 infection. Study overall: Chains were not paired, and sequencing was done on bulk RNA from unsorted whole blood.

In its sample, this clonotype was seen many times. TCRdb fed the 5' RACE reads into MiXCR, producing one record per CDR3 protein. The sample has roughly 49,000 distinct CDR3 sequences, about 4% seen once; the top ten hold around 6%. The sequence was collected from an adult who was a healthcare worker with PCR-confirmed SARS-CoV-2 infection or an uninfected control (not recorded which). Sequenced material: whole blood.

The CDR3 region has the DNA TGTGCCAGCAGCTTCCGACAGGGGGATCCAGATACGCAGTATTTT. It is translated as CASSFRQGDPDTQYF. J is TRBJ2-3 and V is TRBV7-9; 9 nucleotides match TRBD1. Germline loops: CDR1 SEHNR, CDR2 FQNEAQ (reference sequence). V lost 3 bases to trimming and J lost 4 bases; unmatched junction nucleotides: 5. The CDR3 extends over 15 amino acids.